This T cell receptor (beta chain) was documented in a study of blood T cell repertoires in COVID-19. Libraries were prepared by immunoSEQ multiplex PCR; TCRdb keeps only in-frame clonotypes and omits some of them. The top ten clones hold around 2.1% of a sample with a few hundred thousand clones, approximately 83% of them seen once. Per germline, CDR1 SGHTA and CDR2 FQGNSA. There are 18 residues in the CDR3. The V and J ends lost 5 bases and 4 bases, in that order; junction bases with no gene match: 15. Participant age was roughly 18 to 95 years, and participants resided in fewer than 25 US areas. Clinical histories supplied by participants themselves formed the basis of cohort assignment.

The V call is TRBV7-2, the J call TRBJ1-5; 9 bases are shared with TRBD1. Sequencing input: PBMCs or T cells enriched from blood (not recorded which). This TCR was sampled from a man aged 25-40 years who had recovered from COVID-19. CDR3 coding DNA: TGTGCCAGCAGCATTGCCGGACAGGGGTTAGTATGGAATCAGCCCCAGCATTTT. It specifies CASSIAGQGLVWNQPQHF.